This record looks at one T cell receptor (beta chain) sequence and its context. Its antigen is not identified. The sample comes from a study of T cells in Graves' hyperthyroidism and ophthalmopathy. Findings and limits, study-wide: Appearing also in blood were most of the thyroid clonotypes expanded above 0.001. Model-based prediction identified ophthalmopathy a median roughly 5.9 months prior to its onset. A model using 13 V-J features told ophthalmopathy apart from stable hyperthyroidism.

V lost 5 bases to trimming and J lost 0 bases, with 14 bases between them. The CDR3 is 16 residues long. Germline V CDR1 and CDR2: SEHNR, FQNEAQ (reference sequence). TCR beta CDR3 region amplification was performed from RNA transcripts. The TCR CDR3 first-round RT-PCR relied on the HTBI primer set. One entry per CDR3 protein results from TCRdb running MiXCR on the multiplex PCR reads. The table includes about 540,000 distinct CDR3 sequences, roughly 46% detected once. Aged 18 to 65, the patients had hyperthyroidism that was newly diagnosed and had lasted under 2 months. Sequencing was performed on peripheral blood or thyroid tissue (not recorded which). The receptor was derived from a woman aged 18-29 years with Graves' hyperthyroidism. V and J are TRBV7-9 and TRBJ1-5, with D maybe TRBD1 (6 bases). CDR3 loop: CASSAGGRFSNQPQHF. CDR3 sequence (DNA): TGTGCCAGCAGCGCCGGGGGCCGATTTAGCAATCAGCCCCAGCATTTT.